This is a list of T cell receptor beta chains from one sample in a study of radiotherapy plus CTLA-4 blockade in lung cancer. Assay used: immunoSEQ multiplex PCR; TCRdb lists only in-frame clones, some missing. The sample lists more than 55,000 clones; just over 75% were seen once. The source material was peripheral blood, sampled from a patient treated with radiotherapy plus ipilimumab. These receptor sequences come from a human donor with non-small cell lung cancer who had a partial response to radiotherapy plus ipilimumab. CDR3s include the opening cysteine and the closing phenylalanine or tryptophan. Some rows have no size entry. The others give once, few or many, or a class for an expanded clone.

abundance,v_gene,j_gene,CDR3aa
few,TRBV2,TRBJ2-7,CASSGTDYEQYF
.,TRBV6-6,TRBJ2-5,CASSYAGSQETQYF
.,TRBV13,TRBJ2-7,CASSTTGPYEQYF
.,TRBV15,TRBJ1-5,CATSRGTGGDQPQHF
.,TRBV5-4,.,CASSRGGSGGTYEQYF
.,TRBV6-6,TRBJ2-7,CASSYSVSQGSEQYF
few,TRBV12-5,TRBJ1-1,CASGLNEAFF
.,TRBV27,TRBJ2-7,CASSFSTGEKQYF
once,TRBV5-4,TRBJ2-6,CASSLGASGANVLTF
.,TRBV7-9,TRBJ2-7,CASSSGLAGGWYEQYF